The 9 T cell receptor beta chains below were found in one sample sequenced in a study of shared clonotypes between healthy human individuals. Assay: immunoSEQ multiplex PCR; the TCRdb copy retains only in-frame clones and omits some. The sample includes around 700,000 clones, 55% to 75% of them seen just once. The sample taken for sequencing was memory CD4+ T cells sorted from blood. Specified subset: CD45RA-negative fraction. These receptors originate from a woman aged 30 to 39 in good health.

V gene TRBV7-2 combines with J gene TRBJ1-1; D is ambiguous. Germline V gene sequence: CDR1 SGHTA, CDR2 FQGNSA. CDR3 length: 14 amino acids. V was trimmed by 5 bases and J by 1 base, leaving 11 bases between them. The CDR3 is CASSQLDKNTEAFF. The CDR3, as DNA: TGTGCCAGCAGCCAGCTAGACAAGAACACTGAAGCTTTCTTT.

This clone showed up just a few times. The chain recombines TRBV7-2 with TRBJ2-1; D gene ambiguous. Germline CDR1 and CDR2: SGHTA and FQGNSA. V lost 2 bases and J 9 bases, leaving 17 bases between the germline ends. The CDR3 runs 15 residues. The CDR3 coding sequence is TGTGCCAGCAGCTTAATGGTGGTAGCCCGAGGTGAGCAGTTCTTC. Amino acid sequence: CASSLMVVARGEQFF. Full variable domain (rest looked up from reference TRBV7-2 and TRBJ2-1): GAGVSQSPSNKVTEKGKDVELRCDPISGHTALYWYRQSLGQGLEFLIYFQGNSAPDKSGLPSDRFSAERTGGSVSTLTIQRTQQEDSAVYLCASSLMVVARGEQFFGPGTRLTVL.

CDR3 sequence reads: CASSPSRAGYEQYF. Here the CDR3 DNA reads TGTGCCAGCTCACCTTCCCGGGCGGGGTACGAGCAGTACTTC. The chain links TRBV18 to TRBJ2-7, with D maybe TRBD2 (6 bases). The ends were cut back, 3 bases at V and 4 bases at J, with 13 bases in the middle. CDR3 size: 14 residues. Looked up from germline, CDR1 is KGHSH and CDR2 is LQKENI.

This chain links TRBV28 with TRBJ1-5; tentatively, D is TRBD1 (6 bases). CDR1 MDHEN and CDR2 SYDVKM come from the germline V gene. Trimming shortened V by 5 bases and J by 4 bases, and 18 bases separated the two germline ends. This CDR3 has 16 residues. CDR3 DNA: TGTGCCAGCAGTGCGATGCAGGGGCGCGGGAATCAGCCCCAGCATTTT. The encoded protein is CASSAMQGRGNQPQHF.

The rearrangement joins TRBV7-3 to TRBJ2-2; possibly TRBD1 or TRBD2 for D (5 bases each). Germline assignment: CDR1 SGHTA and CDR2 FQGTGA. This CDR3 has 14 amino acids. Deletions cut 5 bases from V and 8 bases from J, with 15 bases between. The CDR3 here is CASSLSRDGGELFF. DNA of the CDR3: TGTGCCAGCAGCCTCTCCCGGGACGGAGGGGAGCTGTTTTTT.

CDR3 loop: CASSQEMAANPYNEQFF. CDR3 nucleotides: TGTGCCAGCAGCCAAGAAATGGCTGCCAACCCCTACAATGAGCAGTTCTTC. The genes are TRBV4-2 and TRBJ2-1; D remains unclear. The V end lost 0 bases, the J end lost 2 bases, and 14 bases lay between the germline ends. Germline V gives CDR1 LGHNA, CDR2 YNFKEQ. This CDR3 contains 17 residues.

The rearrangement links TRBV30 to TRBJ2-5, with TRBD2 matching over 9 bases. This CDR3 has 13 residues. Germline lookup yields CDR1 GTSNPN and CDR2 SVGIG (reference sequence). V lost 8 bases and J lost 11; bases outside the gene matches: 15. Here the CDR3 DNA reads TGTGCCCGAGGGGCTAGCGGGAAGAGGGAGCAGTACTTC. Protein sequence: CARGASGKREQYF.

This clone was seen a handful of times. This chain connects TRBV4-2 to TRBJ2-3; 9 nucleotides match TRBD2. Germline assignment: CDR1 LGHNA and CDR2 YNFKEQ. V lost 0 bases, J lost 10 bases, and 11 bases stayed unmatched. CDR3 length equals 16 residues. CDR3 bases: TGTGCCAGCAGCCAAGATCGGCCTAGCGGGGCTTCGGCGCAGTATTTT. It yields the protein CASSQDRPSGASAQYF.

V and J are TRBV28 and TRBJ2-6; D is perhaps TRBD1 (5 bases). CDR1 MDHEN and CDR2 SYDVKM come from the germline V gene. The CDR3 runs 18 residues. Trimming took off 2 bases at V and 0 bases at J, with 14 bases between the two ends. CDR3 sequence: CASSLRMDIFSGANVLTF. In nucleotides, the CDR3 is TGTGCCAGCAGTTTAAGGATGGACATTTTCTCTGGGGCCAACGTCCTGACTTTC.